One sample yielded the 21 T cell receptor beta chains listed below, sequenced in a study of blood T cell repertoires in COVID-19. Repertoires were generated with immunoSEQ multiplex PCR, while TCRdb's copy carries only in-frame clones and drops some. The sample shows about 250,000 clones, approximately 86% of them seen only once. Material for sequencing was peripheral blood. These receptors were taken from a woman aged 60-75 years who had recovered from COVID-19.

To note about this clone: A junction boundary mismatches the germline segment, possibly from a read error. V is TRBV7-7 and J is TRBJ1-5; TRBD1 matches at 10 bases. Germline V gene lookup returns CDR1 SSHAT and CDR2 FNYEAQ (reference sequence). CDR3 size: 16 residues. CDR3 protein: CASSPRTGGYGQPQHF. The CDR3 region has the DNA TGTGCTAGCAGCCCGAGGACAGGGGGGTATGGTCAGCCCCAGCATTTT.

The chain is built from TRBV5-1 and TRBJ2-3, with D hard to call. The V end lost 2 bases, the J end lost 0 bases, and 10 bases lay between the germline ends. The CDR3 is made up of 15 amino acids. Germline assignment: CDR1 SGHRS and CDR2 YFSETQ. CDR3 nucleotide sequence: TGCGCCAGCAGCTTCGAGCTCCCCAGCACAGATACGCAGTATTTT. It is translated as CASSFELPSTDTQYF.

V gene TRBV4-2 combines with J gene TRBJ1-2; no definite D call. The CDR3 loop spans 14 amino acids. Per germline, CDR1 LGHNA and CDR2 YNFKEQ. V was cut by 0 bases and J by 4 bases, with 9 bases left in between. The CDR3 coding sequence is TGTGCCAGCAGCCAAGATTCCGGAGGCTATGGCTACACCTTC. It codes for CASSQDSGGYGYTF.

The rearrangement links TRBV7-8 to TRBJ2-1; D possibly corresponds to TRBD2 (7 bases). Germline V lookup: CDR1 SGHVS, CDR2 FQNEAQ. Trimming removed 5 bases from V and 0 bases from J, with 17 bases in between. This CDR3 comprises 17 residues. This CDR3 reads CASSPSRGGGSYNEQFF. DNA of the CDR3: TGTGCCAGCAGCCCCTCTCGAGGGGGGGGCTCCTACAATGAGCAGTTCTTC.

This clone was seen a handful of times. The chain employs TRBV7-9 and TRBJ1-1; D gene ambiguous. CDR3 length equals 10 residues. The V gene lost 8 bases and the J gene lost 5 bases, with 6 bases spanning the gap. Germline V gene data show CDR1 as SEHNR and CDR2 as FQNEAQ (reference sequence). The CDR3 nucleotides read TGTGCCAGCGCGAGGACTGAAGCTTTCTTT. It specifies CASARTEAFF.

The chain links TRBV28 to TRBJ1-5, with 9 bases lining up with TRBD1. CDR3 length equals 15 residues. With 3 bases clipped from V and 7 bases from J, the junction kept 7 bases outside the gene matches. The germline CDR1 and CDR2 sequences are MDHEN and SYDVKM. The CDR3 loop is CASSFEDRGEQPQHF. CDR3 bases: TGTGCCAGCAGTTTCGAGGACAGGGGAGAACAGCCCCAGCATTTT.

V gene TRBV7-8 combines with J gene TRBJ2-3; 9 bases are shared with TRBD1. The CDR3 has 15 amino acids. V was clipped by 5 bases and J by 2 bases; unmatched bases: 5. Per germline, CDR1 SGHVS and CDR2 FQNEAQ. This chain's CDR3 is CASSPRTGDTDTQYF. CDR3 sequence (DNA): TGTGCCAGCAGCCCCCGGACAGGGGACACAGATACGCAGTATTTT.

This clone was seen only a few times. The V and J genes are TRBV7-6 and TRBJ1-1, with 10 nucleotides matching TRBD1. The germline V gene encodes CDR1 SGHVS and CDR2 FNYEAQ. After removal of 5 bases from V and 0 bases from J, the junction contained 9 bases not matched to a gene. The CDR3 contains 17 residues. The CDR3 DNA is TGTGCCAGCAGCACCCGAGACAGGGGGCTTATGAACACTGAAGCTTTCTTT. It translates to CASSTRDRGLMNTEAFF.

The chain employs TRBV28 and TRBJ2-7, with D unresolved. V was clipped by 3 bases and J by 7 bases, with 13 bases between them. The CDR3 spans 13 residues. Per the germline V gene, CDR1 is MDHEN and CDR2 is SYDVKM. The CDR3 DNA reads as TGTGCCAGCAGTTTTCCCGCGTCGCGTGAGCAGTACTTC. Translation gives CASSFPASREQYF.

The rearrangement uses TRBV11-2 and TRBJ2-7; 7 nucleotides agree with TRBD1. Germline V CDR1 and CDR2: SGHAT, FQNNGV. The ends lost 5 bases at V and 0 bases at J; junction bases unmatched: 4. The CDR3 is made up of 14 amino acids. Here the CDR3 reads CASSQGVLSYEQYF. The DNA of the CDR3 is TGTGCCAGCAGCCAGGGGGTTCTCTCCTACGAGCAGTACTTC.

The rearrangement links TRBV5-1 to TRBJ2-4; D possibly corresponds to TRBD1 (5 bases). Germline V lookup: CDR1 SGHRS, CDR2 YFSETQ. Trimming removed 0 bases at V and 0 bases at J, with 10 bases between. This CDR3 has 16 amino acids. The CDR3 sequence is CASSLGQPLAKNIQYF. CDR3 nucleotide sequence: TGCGCCAGCAGCTTGGGACAGCCTCTAGCCAAAAACATTCAGTACTTC. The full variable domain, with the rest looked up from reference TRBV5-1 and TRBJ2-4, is KAGVTQTPRYLIKTRGQQVTLSCSPISGHRSVSWYQQTPGQGLQFLFEYFSETQRNKGNFPGRFSGRQFSNSRSEMNVSTLELGDSALYLCASSLGQPLAKNIQYFGAGTRLSVL.

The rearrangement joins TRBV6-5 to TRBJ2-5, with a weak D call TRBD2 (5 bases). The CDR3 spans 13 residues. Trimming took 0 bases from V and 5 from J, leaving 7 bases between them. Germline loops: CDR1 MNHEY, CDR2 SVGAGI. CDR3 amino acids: CASSYSLAETQYF. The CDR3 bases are TGTGCCAGCAGTTACTCGTTAGCGGAGACCCAGTACTTC.

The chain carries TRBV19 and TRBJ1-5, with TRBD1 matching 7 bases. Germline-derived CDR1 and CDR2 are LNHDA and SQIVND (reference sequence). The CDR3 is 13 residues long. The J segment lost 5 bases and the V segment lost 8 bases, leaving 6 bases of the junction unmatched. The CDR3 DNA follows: TGTGCCAGTGAGGACAGGAGGTATCAGCCCCAGCATTTT. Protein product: CASEDRRYQPQHF.

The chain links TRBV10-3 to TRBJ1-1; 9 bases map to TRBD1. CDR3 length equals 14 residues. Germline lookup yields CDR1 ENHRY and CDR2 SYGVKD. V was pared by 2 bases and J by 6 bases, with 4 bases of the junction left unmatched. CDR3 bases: TGTGCCATCAGTGAGGGGACAGGGTCGGCTGAAGCTTTCTTT. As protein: CAISEGTGSAEAFF.

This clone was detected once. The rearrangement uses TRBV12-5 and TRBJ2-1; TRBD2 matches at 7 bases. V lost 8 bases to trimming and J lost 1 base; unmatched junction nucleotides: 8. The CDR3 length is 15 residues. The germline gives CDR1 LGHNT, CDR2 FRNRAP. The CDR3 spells CASTGGGVSYNEQFF. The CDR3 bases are TGTGCTAGTACTGGCGGGGGTGTGTCCTACAATGAGCAGTTCTTC.

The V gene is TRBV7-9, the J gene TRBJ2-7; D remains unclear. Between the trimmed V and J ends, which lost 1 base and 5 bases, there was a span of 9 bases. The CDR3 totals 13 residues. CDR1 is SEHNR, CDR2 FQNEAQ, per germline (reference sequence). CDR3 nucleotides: TGTGCCAGCAGCTTAGTTAGTGATAACGAGCAGTACTTC. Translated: CASSLVSDNEQYF.

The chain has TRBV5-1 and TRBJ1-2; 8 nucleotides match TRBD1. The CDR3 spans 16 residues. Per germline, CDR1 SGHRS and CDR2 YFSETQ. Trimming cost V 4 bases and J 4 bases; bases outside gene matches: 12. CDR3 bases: TGCGCCAGCAGCCCGAGCTGGAGGACAGGGACCTATGGCTACACCTTC. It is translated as CASSPSWRTGTYGYTF.

CDR3 DNA sequence: TGTGCCATCAGTGAGTCCAGGGCGCGCACCGGGGAGCTGTTTTTT. It is translated as CAISESRARTGELFF. This chain uses TRBV10-3 with TRBJ2-2; a weak D match, TRBD1 (5 bases). This CDR3 is built from 15 residues. Germline V lookup: CDR1 ENHRY, CDR2 SYGVKD. V lost 0 bases to trimming and J lost 4 bases, with 9 bases between them.

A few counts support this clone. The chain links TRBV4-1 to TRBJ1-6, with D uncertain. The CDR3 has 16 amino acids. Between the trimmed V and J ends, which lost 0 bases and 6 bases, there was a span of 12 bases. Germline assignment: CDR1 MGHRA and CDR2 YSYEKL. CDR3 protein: CASSQETTRRNSPLHF. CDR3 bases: TGCGCCAGCAGCCAAGAAACCACACGTCGTAATTCACCCCTCCACTTT.

CDR3 region: CASSPHLTGVVQPQHF. The CDR3 DNA follows: TGTGCCAGCAGCCCCCACCTAACAGGGGTAGTTCAGCCCCAGCATTTT. The chain carries TRBV14 and TRBJ1-5; TRBD1 matches at 7 bases. Germline assignment: CDR1 SGHDN and CDR2 FVKESK. With 4 bases clipped from V and 6 bases from J, the junction kept 12 bases outside the gene matches. The CDR3 length is 16 residues.

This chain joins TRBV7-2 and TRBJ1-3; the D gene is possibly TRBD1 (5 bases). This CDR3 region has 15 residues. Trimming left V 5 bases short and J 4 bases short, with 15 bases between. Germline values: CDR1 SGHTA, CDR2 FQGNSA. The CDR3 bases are TGTGCCAGCAGCCTCGCGGCAGGGTTCGGAAACACCATATATTTT. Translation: CASSLAAGFGNTIYF.